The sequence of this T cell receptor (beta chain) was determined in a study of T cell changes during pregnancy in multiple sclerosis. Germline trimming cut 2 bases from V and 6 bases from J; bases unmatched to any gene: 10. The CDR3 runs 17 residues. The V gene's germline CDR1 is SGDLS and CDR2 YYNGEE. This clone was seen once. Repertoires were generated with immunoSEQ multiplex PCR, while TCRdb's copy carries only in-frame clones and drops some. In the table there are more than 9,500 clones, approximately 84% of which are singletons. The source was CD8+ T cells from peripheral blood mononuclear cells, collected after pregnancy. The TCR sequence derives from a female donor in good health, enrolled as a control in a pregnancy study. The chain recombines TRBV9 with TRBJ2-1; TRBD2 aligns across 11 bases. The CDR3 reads CASSVDLSGGAGNEQFF. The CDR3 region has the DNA TGTGCCAGCAGCGTCGACCTTAGCGGGGGGGCAGGCAATGAGCAGTTCTTC.